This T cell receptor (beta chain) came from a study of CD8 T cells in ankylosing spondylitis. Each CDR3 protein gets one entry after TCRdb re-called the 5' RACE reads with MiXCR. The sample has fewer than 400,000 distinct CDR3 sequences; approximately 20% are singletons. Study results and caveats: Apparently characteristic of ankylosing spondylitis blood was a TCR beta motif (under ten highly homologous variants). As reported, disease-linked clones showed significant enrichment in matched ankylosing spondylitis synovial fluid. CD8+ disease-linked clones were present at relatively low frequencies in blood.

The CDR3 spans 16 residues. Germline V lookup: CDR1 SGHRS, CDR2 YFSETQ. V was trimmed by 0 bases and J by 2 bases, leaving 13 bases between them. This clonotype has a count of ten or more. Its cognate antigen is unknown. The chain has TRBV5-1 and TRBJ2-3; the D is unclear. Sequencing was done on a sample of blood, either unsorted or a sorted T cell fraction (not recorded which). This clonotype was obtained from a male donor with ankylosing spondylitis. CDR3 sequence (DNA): TGCGCCAGCAGCTTGGAAGGGCGTACGGCCACAGATACGCAGTATTTT. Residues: CASSLEGRTATDTQYF.